This T cell receptor beta chain appears in the sequencing data of a study of CD8+ T cells in alopecia areata. Reverse transcribed after extraction, RNA yielded cDNA as the sequencing template. Sequencing used immunoSEQ multiplex PCR; TCRdb keeps in-frame clones, though not all of them. The sample carries around 160,000 clones, more than 40% recorded once. This CDR3 is built from 15 residues. CDR1 and CDR2 (germline): SGHRS, YFSETQ. With V trimmed by 4 bases and J by 3 bases, 6 bases remained unmatched. The receptor comes from a human donor with alopecia areata. Sequencing was performed on CD4+ T cells sorted from blood. This chain uses TRBV5-1 with TRBJ2-1; 8 nucleotides line up with TRBD1. The CDR3 reads CASSASGQDYNEQFF. DNA of the CDR3: TGCGCCAGCAGCGCCTCGGGACAGGACTACAATGAGCAGTTCTTC.